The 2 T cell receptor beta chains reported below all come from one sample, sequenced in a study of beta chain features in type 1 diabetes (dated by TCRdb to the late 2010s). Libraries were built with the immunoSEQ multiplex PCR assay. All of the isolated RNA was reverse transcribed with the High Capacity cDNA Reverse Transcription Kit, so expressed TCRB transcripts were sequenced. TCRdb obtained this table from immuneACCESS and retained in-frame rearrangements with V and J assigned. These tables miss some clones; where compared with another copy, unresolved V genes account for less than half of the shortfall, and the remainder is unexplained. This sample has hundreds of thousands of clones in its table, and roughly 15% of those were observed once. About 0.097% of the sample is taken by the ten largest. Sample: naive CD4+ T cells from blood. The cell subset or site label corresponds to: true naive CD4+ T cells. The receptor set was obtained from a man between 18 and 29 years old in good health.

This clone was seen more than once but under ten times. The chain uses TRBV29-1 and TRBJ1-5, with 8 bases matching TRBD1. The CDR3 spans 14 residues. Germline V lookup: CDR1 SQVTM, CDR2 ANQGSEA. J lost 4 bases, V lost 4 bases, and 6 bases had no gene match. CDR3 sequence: CSVGVRGPNQPQHF. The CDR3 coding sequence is TGCAGCGTTGGGGTCAGGGGGCCTAATCAGCCCCAGCATTTT.

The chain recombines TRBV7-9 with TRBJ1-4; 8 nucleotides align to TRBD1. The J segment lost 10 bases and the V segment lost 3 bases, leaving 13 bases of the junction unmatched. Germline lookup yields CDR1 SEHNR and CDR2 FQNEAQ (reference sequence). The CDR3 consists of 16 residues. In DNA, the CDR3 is TGTGCCAGCAGCTTTTCCCTGGACAGACAGGGGTTAAAACTGTTTTTT. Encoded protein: CASSFSLDRQGLKLFF.